The 30 T cell receptor beta chains reported below all come from one sample, sequenced in a study of blood T cell repertoires in COVID-19 (dated by TCRdb to the early 2020s). Libraries were constructed by the immunoSEQ multiplex PCR assay. The table was pulled from immuneACCESS by TCRdb, which kept in-frame rearrangements only. Such tables lose some clones; where checked, under half of the loss comes from unresolved V genes, and the rest has no known cause. Here the sample has 60,000 to 85,000 clones; approximately 86% occur a single time. About a sixth of the sample is held by the ten biggest clonotypes. Sequencing used peripheral blood. These receptors came from a human donor in a cohort sampled during active COVID-19.

The sample holds a few counts of this clone. The chain has TRBV27 and TRBJ2-7; unclear D gene. This CDR3 is built from 16 residues. The ends were cut back, 6 bases at V and 0 bases at J, with 18 bases in the middle. Germline CDR1 MNHEY, CDR2 SMNVEV (reference sequence). The CDR3 protein is CASRLLGRIGSYEQYF. The CDR3 region has the DNA TGTGCCAGCAGACTCCTAGGCCGAATAGGCTCCTACGAGCAGTACTTC.

This sequence joins TRBV4-2 and TRBJ2-3; 8 positions match TRBD2. Germline CDR1 is LGHNA and CDR2 is YNFKEQ. V shed 1 base, J shed 0 bases, and the junction held 12 bases outside the gene matches. The CDR3 runs to 19 residues. The CDR3 DNA sequence: TGTGCCAGCAGCCAAGTCGGAAAGCGGGGGCCCCCTAGCACAGATACGCAGTATTTT. Its protein product is CASSQVGKRGPPSTDTQYF.

The chain couples TRBV6-5 to TRBJ2-7, with TRBD1 matching over 7 bases. V was clipped by 5 bases and J by 3 bases; unmatched bases: 4. CDR3 size: 13 residues. The germline V gene encodes CDR1 MNHEY and CDR2 SVGAGI. Here the CDR3 reads CASSRDRFYEQYF. The DNA of the CDR3 is TGTGCCAGCAGTCGGGACAGATTCTACGAGCAGTACTTC.

V usage is TRBV6-6 and J usage is TRBJ2-1, with D possibly matching TRBD1 (6 bases). In germline, CDR1 is MNHNY, CDR2 SVGAGI (reference sequence). V was pared by 8 bases and J by 2 bases, with 13 bases between. This CDR3 contains 14 residues. CDR3 amino acids: CASGLGTTYNEQFF. As DNA, the CDR3 is TGTGCCAGCGGGCTGGGGACAACCTACAATGAGCAGTTCTTC.

This chain uses TRBV11-1 with TRBJ1-2, with TRBD1 as a possible D gene (5 bases). The germline V gene encodes CDR1 SGHAT and CDR2 FQDESV (reference sequence). The CDR3 loop spans 13 amino acids. V was shortened by 1 base and J by 2 bases, with 5 bases between the two germline ends. The CDR3 region has the DNA TGTGCCAGCAGCTTAGGACAGAACTATGGCTACACCTTC. This gives the protein CASSLGQNYGYTF.

Only one count was recorded for this clone. This chain joins TRBV5-4 and TRBJ2-3; D gene unclear. The V gene lost 1 base and the J gene lost 2 bases, with 14 bases spanning the gap. Germline loops: CDR1 SGHNT, CDR2 YYREEE (reference sequence). CDR3 length equals 16 residues. CDR3 bases: TGTGCCAGCAGCTTGCTTTCAGGAATCAACACAGATACGCAGTATTTT. As protein: CASSLLSGINTDTQYF.

The chain carries TRBV13 and TRBJ2-1; tentative D call: TRBD1 (6 bases). Trimming pared 5 bases from V and 3 bases from J, leaving 8 bases between. Germline CDR1 reads PRHDT; CDR2 reads FYEKMQ (reference sequence). This CDR3 has 13 amino acids. The CDR3 DNA is TGTGCCAGCAGCCAACAGGGCTACAATGAGCAGTTCTTC. Translating it yields CASSQQGYNEQFF.

This sequence joins TRBV10-3 and TRBJ1-5, with TRBD1 matching 9 bases. The V segment lost 9 bases and the J segment 2 bases; nucleotides outside the gene matches: 2. CDR3 length: 13 amino acids. Germline values: CDR1 ENHRY, CDR2 SYGVKD. The CDR3 DNA reads as TGTGCCATGGGACAGGGCGGCAATCAGCCCCAGCATTTT. The encoded protein is CAMGQGGNQPQHF.

This CDR3 is CASSLDRDRVTEQYF. In DNA, the CDR3 is TGTGCCAGCAGCCTCGACCGGGACAGGGTCACCGAGCAGTACTTC. The chain is built from TRBV7-3 and TRBJ2-7, with 9 bases fitting TRBD1. V trimming: 5 bases; J trimming: 6 bases; junction bases outside the gene matches: 11. Germline lookup yields CDR1 SGHTA and CDR2 FQGTGA. The CDR3 runs 15 residues.

The chain employs TRBV4-1 and TRBJ1-1, with unresolved D. Trimming shortened V by 1 base and J by 2 bases, and 11 bases separated the two germline ends. The germline V gene encodes CDR1 MGHRA and CDR2 YSYEKL. CDR3 length: 15 residues. The CDR3 spells CASSQGLTTNTEAFF. The DNA of the CDR3 is TGCGCCAGCAGCCAAGGTCTAACGACTAACACTGAAGCTTTCTTT.

V is TRBV24-1 and J is TRBJ2-5, with 8 bases identical to TRBD2. In germline, CDR1 is KGHDR, CDR2 SFDVKD. J lost 5 bases, V lost 9 bases, and 10 bases had no gene match. The CDR3 consists of 14 residues. Here the CDR3 DNA reads TGTGCCACCGGGGGACTAGAAGAGGGTGAGACCCAGTACTTC. It yields the protein CATGGLEEGETQYF.

The chain is built from TRBV5-1 and TRBJ2-7, with 7 bases aligning to TRBD2. V shed 3 bases, J shed 4 bases, and the junction held 1 base outside the gene matches. CDR1 is SGHRS, CDR2 YFSETQ, per germline. The CDR3 consists of 12 residues. The CDR3: CASSWGGYEQYF. CDR3 DNA sequence: TGCGCCAGCAGCTGGGGGGGTTACGAGCAGTACTTC.

This clone was seen a few times. This rearrangement joins TRBV25-1 to TRBJ2-5, with D maybe TRBD2 (7 bases). V shed 10 bases and J shed 4 bases, with 19 bases lying between them. Germline loops: CDR1 MGHDK, CDR2 SYGVNS. CDR3 length: 14 amino acids. The CDR3 spells CATGWGGLSETQYF. The DNA of the CDR3 is TGTGCCACCGGCTGGGGGGGGCTTTCAGAGACCCAGTACTTC.

The CDR3 DNA reads TGTGCCAGCAGTTCAGGGGGTTGGGATGAAAAACTGTTTTTT. This gives the protein CASSSGGWDEKLFF. The chain links TRBV5-5 to TRBJ1-4; 7 nucleotides agree with TRBD1. The trim removed 5 bases at V and 6 bases at J, leaving 7 bases unmatched. CDR1 is SGHKS, CDR2 YYEKEE, per germline (reference sequence). The CDR3 runs 14 residues.

The chain links TRBV3-1 (or the pseudogene TRBV3-2) to TRBJ2-7; weak D call: TRBD2 (6 bases). Germline V gives CDR1 LGHDT, CDR2 YNNKEL (reference sequence). V lost 3 bases and J 7 bases, leaving 22 bases between the germline ends. The CDR3 consists of 16 residues. CDR3 in DNA: TGTGCCAGCAGCCACTCCGGTGCGGGAACGTTTCAGGAGCAGTACTTC. Translated: CASSHSGAGTFQEQYF.

The V call is TRBV25-1, the J call TRBJ1-1; maybe TRBD1 (6 bases). Germline values: CDR1 MGHDK, CDR2 SYGVNS. Trimming removed 5 bases from V and 1 base from J, with 11 bases in between. This CDR3 contains 14 residues. CDR3 DNA sequence: TGTGCCAGCAGTAAGGGACATTGGAACACTGAAGCTTTCTTT. It is translated as CASSKGHWNTEAFF.

The chain has TRBV25-1 and TRBJ1-2, with TRBD1 identical over 7 bases. Germline CDR1 and CDR2: MGHDK and SYGVNS. V shed 11 bases, J shed 4 bases, and the junction held 10 bases outside the gene matches. The CDR3 contains 13 residues. Written as DNA, the CDR3 is TGTGCCTGTGTCGACAGGGCGGGCTATGGCTACACCTTC. It codes for CACVDRAGYGYTF.

This chain joins TRBV6-6 and TRBJ2-3; possible D gene TRBD1, 5 bases. Germline values: CDR1 MNHNY, CDR2 SVGAGI (reference sequence). Trimming removed 0 bases from V and 3 bases from J, with 13 bases in between. The CDR3 totals 16 residues. As DNA, the CDR3 is TGTGCCAGCAGTTACTCGGTTAAGGGGCCAACAGATACGCAGTATTTT. Protein sequence: CASSYSVKGPTDTQYF.

The chain recombines TRBV11-2 with TRBJ2-7, with D perhaps TRBD1 (6 bases). The CDR3 runs 14 residues. Germline CDR1 SGHAT, CDR2 FQNNGV. V lost 5 bases to trimming and J lost 5 bases, with 16 bases between them. The CDR3 region is CASSTNRVRNEQYF. The CDR3, as DNA: TGTGCCAGCAGCACAAACAGGGTTAGGAACGAGCAGTACTTC.

The chain couples TRBV5-4 to TRBJ1-4; D not resolved. This CDR3 is built from 15 residues. Looked up from germline, CDR1 is SGHNT and CDR2 is YYREEE (reference sequence). Trimming stripped 3 bases from V and 0 bases from J, with 9 bases between. The CDR3 DNA reads TGTGCCAGCAGCTCGCGGGCCACAACTAATGAAAAACTGTTTTTT. Its translation: CASSSRATTNEKLFF.

The chain combines TRBV4-1 with TRBJ2-3; the match to TRBD2 covers 12 bases. Per the germline V gene, CDR1 is MGHRA and CDR2 is YSYEKL. The CDR3 covers 16 residues. Trimming took 1 base from V and 4 from J; bases not matched to a gene: 3. This CDR3 reads CASSQASGGGSDTQYF. Here the CDR3 DNA reads TGCGCCAGCAGCCAAGCTAGCGGGGGGGGGTCAGATACGCAGTATTTT.

DNA for the CDR3: TGTGCCAGCAGTTCCGAGGGGGCGGTAAGTCAGCCCCAGCATTTT. This gives the protein CASSSEGAVSQPQHF. The chain has TRBV6-5 and TRBJ1-5, with 7 positions matching TRBD1. Germline lookup yields CDR1 MNHEY and CDR2 SVGAGI. The CDR3 is 15 residues long. Unmatched junction bases numbered 9, after V lost 4 bases and J lost 6 bases.

The rearrangement links TRBV19 to TRBJ2-7; 12 nucleotides line up with TRBD2. The CDR3 extends over 18 amino acids. Germline V lookup: CDR1 LNHDA, CDR2 SQIVND (reference sequence). Trimming took 5 bases from V and 1 from J; bases not matched to a gene: 12. CDR3 coding DNA: TGTGCCAGTAGTCCCCGACTAGCGGGAGCTTCCGGGTCCTACGAGCAGTACTTC. This gives the protein CASSPRLAGASGSYEQYF.

The chain is built from TRBV3-1 (or the pseudogene TRBV3-2) and TRBJ2-3, with D maybe TRBD2 (6 bases). V lost 4 bases and J lost 2, with 19 bases in between. The CDR3 contains 17 residues. Germline CDR1 is LGHDT and CDR2 is YNNKEL (reference sequence). The CDR3 reads CASSPGSGLLHTDTQYF. Here the CDR3 DNA reads TGTGCCAGCAGCCCGGGATCGGGACTCCTTCACACAGATACGCAGTATTTT.

The chain uses TRBV4-3 and TRBJ1-2; tentatively, D is TRBD1 (6 bases). The CDR3 has 13 residues. V shed 0 bases and J shed 12 bases, with 14 bases lying between them. Germline CDR1 LGHNA, CDR2 YSLEER. The CDR3 is CASSQDRGGPNTF. CDR3 nucleotides: TGCGCCAGCAGCCAAGATCGGGGGGGGCCTAACACCTTC.

The genes are TRBV7-9 and TRBJ2-3, with 12 bases that match TRBD2. This CDR3 is 14 amino acids long. The trim removed 5 bases at V and 10 bases at J, leaving 7 bases unmatched. Germline V gene sequence: CDR1 SEHNR, CDR2 FQNEAQ (reference sequence). CDR3 in amino acids: CASSRLAGAPSQYF. CDR3 DNA sequence: TGTGCCAGCAGCCGACTAGCGGGGGCCCCCTCGCAGTATTTT.

This rearrangement joins TRBV5-4 to TRBJ2-7; D may be TRBD2 (6 bases). Germline V CDR1 and CDR2: SGHNT, YYREEE (reference sequence). V gave up 4 bases and J gave up 5 bases, with 19 bases separating them. The CDR3 contains 15 residues. In DNA, the CDR3 is TGTGCCAGCAGCCTGATGGGAGGCAGGGCCCACGAGCAGTACTTC. It is translated as CASSLMGGRAHEQYF.

To note about this clone: Sequence at one end of the junction differs from germline and may be a read error. The rearrangement joins TRBV28 to TRBJ2-4; D might be TRBD2 (7 bases). CDR3 length: 18 amino acids. Germline V lookup: CDR1 MDHEN, CDR2 SYDVKM. CDR3 region: CARSLGRGQARVGDIQYF. CDR3 DNA sequence: TGTGCCCGCAGTTTGGGGCGGGGGCAGGCACGAGTGGGGGACATTCAGTACTTC.

This clone was observed a handful of times. This rearrangement joins TRBV27 to TRBJ1-5; a weak D match, TRBD1 (5 bases). The V gene lost 0 bases and the J gene lost 1 base, with 10 bases spanning the gap. This CDR3 is 16 amino acids long. Germline V gives CDR1 MNHEY, CDR2 SMNVEV (reference sequence). The CDR3 DNA sequence: TGTGCCAGCAGTTTATCTTTCGGGGGAAGCAATCAGCCCCAGCATTTT. This sequence encodes CASSLSFGGSNQPQHF.

The V gene is TRBV4-3, the J gene TRBJ2-3; D uncertain. From germline, CDR1 is LGHNA and CDR2 YSLEER. V lost 1 base, J lost 0 bases, and 5 bases lay in between. The CDR3 extends over 14 amino acids. CDR3 amino acids: CASSQVSSTDTQYF. CDR3 coding DNA: TGCGCCAGCAGCCAAGTTTCGAGCACAGATACGCAGTATTTT.